This is a list of T cell receptor beta chains from one sample in a study of cytomegalovirus exposure and HLA in healthy donors. Profiled with immunoSEQ multiplex PCR; TCRdb holds only in-frame clones, not every one. The repertoire consists of approximately 90,000 clones, with 76% occurring once and the leading ten covering roughly 1.3%. Sequenced: PBMCs. These receptors were taken from a male donor in good health and CMV-seronegative. Both conserved end residues are part of each CDR3. Fields, in order: D gene, clone size, J gene, V gene, CDR3 protein. D genes are given only for firm matches. Clone size is given for some rows only: seen once, a few or many times, or a class if the clone is expanded.

d_gene: .; abundance: .; j_gene: TRBJ1-6; v_gene: TRBV6-1; CDR3aa: CASSPGGSPLHF
d_gene: .; abundance: .; j_gene: TRBJ1-6; v_gene: TRBV6-5; CDR3aa: CASSGARRGSPLHF
d_gene: .; abundance: .; j_gene: TRBJ2-5; v_gene: TRBV7-6; CDR3aa: CASSLRGTGSLFETQYF
d_gene: TRBD1; abundance: .; j_gene: TRBJ1-3; v_gene: TRBV28; CDR3aa: CASSSPDRVQSGNTIYF
d_gene: .; abundance: .; j_gene: TRBJ1-1; v_gene: TRBV2; CDR3aa: CASSRTVNTEAFF
d_gene: .; abundance: .; j_gene: TRBJ2-1; v_gene: TRBV28; CDR3aa: CASSLVEGAGEQFF
d_gene: TRBD1; abundance: .; j_gene: TRBJ2-7; v_gene: TRBV11-2; CDR3aa: CASSLDFGQGYYEQYF
d_gene: .; abundance: .; j_gene: TRBJ2-7; v_gene: TRBV29-1; CDR3aa: CSAGASQQGHEQYF
d_gene: TRBD1; abundance: .; j_gene: TRBJ2-7; v_gene: TRBV10-3; CDR3aa: CAISESISPGQGGREQYF
d_gene: TRBD1; abundance: .; j_gene: TRBJ1-1; v_gene: TRBV11-3; CDR3aa: CASSPGQGGADTEAFF
d_gene: TRBD2; abundance: once; j_gene: TRBJ2-1; v_gene: TRBV10-1; CDR3aa: CASSPGTSRNEQFF
d_gene: TRBD1; abundance: .; j_gene: TRBJ2-4; v_gene: TRBV7-3; CDR3aa: CASSLYGTGSDIQYF
d_gene: .; abundance: .; j_gene: TRBJ1-3; v_gene: TRBV5-1; CDR3aa: CASSESNSGNTIYF
d_gene: .; abundance: .; j_gene: TRBJ1-1; v_gene: TRBV28; CDR3aa: CASRRVNTEAFF
d_gene: .; abundance: .; j_gene: TRBJ1-1; v_gene: TRBV5-4; CDR3aa: CASYRLNTEAFF
d_gene: .; abundance: few; j_gene: TRBJ2-6; v_gene: TRBV19; CDR3aa: CASSKGLKYSGANVLTF
d_gene: TRBD1; abundance: .; j_gene: TRBJ1-1; v_gene: TRBV10-2; CDR3aa: CASSGLGGADTEAFF
d_gene: TRBD2; abundance: .; j_gene: TRBJ2-1; v_gene: TRBV7-2; CDR3aa: CASSFSGTYNEQFF
d_gene: .; abundance: .; j_gene: TRBJ2-7; v_gene: TRBV14; CDR3aa: CASSQGGPSYEQYF
d_gene: TRBD2; abundance: .; j_gene: TRBJ2-1; v_gene: TRBV29-1; CDR3aa: CSVEGGNNEQFF
d_gene: .; abundance: .; j_gene: TRBJ1-2; v_gene: TRBV30; CDR3aa: CAWSASKRGGYTF
d_gene: .; abundance: .; j_gene: TRBJ2-7; v_gene: TRBV9; CDR3aa: CASSVADAGSYEQYF